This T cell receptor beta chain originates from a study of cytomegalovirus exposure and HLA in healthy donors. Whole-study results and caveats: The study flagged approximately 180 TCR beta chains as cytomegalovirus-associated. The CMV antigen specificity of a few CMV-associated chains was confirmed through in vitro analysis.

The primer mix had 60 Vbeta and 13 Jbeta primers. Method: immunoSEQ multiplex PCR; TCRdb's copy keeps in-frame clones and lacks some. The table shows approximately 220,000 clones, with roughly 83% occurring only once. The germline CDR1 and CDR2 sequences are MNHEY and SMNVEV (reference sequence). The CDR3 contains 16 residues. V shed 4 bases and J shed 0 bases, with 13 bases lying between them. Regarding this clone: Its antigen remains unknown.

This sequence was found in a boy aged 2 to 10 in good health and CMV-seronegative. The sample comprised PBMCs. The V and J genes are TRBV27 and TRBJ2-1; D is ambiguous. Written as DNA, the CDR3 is TGTGCCAGCAGTTCCCCGACACCGAGCTCCTACAATGAGCAGTTCTTC. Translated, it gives CASSSPTPSSYNEQFF.